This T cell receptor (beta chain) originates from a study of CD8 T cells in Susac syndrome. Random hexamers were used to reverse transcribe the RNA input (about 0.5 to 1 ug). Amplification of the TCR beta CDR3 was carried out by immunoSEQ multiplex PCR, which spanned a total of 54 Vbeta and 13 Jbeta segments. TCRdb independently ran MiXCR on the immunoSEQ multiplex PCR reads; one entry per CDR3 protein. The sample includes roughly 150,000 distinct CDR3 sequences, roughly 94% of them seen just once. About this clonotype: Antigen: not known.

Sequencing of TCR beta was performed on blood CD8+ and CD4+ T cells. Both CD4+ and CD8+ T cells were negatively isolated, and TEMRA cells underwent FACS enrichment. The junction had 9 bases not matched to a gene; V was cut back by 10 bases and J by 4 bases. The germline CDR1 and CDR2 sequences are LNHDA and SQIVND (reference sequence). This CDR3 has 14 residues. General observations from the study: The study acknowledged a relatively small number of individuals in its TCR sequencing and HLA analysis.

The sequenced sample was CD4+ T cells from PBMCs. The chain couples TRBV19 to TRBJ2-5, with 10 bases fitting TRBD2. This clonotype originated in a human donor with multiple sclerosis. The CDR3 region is CATQQASGRETQYF. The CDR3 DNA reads TGTGCCACTCAACAAGCTAGCGGGAGAGAGACCCAGTACTTC. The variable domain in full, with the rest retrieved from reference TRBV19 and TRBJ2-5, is DGGITQSPKYLFRKEGQNVTLSCEQNLNHDAMYWYRQDPGQGLRLIYYSQIVNDFQKGDIAEGYSVSREKKESFPLTVTSAQKNPTAFYLCATQQASGRETQYFGPGTRLLVL.